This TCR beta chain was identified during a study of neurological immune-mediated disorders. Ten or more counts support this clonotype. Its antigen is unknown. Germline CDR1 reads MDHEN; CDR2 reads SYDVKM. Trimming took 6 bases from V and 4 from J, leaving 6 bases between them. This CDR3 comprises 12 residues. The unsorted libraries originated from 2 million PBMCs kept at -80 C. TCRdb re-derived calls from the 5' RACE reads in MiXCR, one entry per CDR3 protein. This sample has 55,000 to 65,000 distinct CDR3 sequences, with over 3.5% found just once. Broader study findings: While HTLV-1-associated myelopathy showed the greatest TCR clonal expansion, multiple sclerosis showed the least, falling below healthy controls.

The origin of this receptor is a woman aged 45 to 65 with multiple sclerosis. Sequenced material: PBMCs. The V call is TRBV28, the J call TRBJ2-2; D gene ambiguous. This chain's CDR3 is CASSEGTGELFF. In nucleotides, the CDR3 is TGTGCCAGCAGCGAAGGCACCGGGGAGCTGTTTTTT. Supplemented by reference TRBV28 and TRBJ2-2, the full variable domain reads DVKVTQSSRYLVKRTGEKVFLECVQDMDHENMFWYRQDPGLGLRLIYFSYDVKMKEKGDIPEGYSVSREKKERFSLILESASTNQTSMYLCASSEGTGELFFGEGSRLTVL.